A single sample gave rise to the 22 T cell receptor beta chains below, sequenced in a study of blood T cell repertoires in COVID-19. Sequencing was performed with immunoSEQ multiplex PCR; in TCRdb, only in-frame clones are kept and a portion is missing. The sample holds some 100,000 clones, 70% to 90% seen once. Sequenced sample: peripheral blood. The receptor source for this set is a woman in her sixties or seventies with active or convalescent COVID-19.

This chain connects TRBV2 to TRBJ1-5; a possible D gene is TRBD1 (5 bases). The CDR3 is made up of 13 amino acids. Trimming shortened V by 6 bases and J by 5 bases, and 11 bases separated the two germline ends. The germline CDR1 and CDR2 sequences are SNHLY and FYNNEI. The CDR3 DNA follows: TGTGCCAGCAGGAGCAGGGCTTATCAGCCCCAGCATTTT. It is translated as CASRSRAYQPQHF.

The CDR3 region is CASSQRRLGSQETQYF. The CDR3 DNA reads TGTGCCAGCAGCCAACGCCGCCTGGGCAGCCAAGAGACCCAGTACTTC. The V call is TRBV28, the J call TRBJ2-5; D call uncertain. With 6 bases removed from V and 1 base from J, the gap between germline ends came to 18 bases. The CDR3 spans 16 residues. Germline V gene sequence: CDR1 MDHEN, CDR2 SYDVKM. The whole variable domain, filled in from reference TRBV28 and TRBJ2-5, reads DVKVTQSSRYLVKRTGEKVFLECVQDMDHENMFWYRQDPGLGLRLIYFSYDVKMKEKGDIPEGYSVSREKKERFSLILESASTNQTSMYLCASSQRRLGSQETQYFGPGTRLLVL.

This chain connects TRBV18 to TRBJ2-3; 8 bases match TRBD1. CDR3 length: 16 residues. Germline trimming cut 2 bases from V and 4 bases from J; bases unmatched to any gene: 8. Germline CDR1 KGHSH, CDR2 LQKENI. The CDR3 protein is CASSPWAGGDPDTQYF. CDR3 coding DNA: TGTGCCAGCTCACCATGGGCAGGGGGCGACCCAGATACGCAGTATTTT.

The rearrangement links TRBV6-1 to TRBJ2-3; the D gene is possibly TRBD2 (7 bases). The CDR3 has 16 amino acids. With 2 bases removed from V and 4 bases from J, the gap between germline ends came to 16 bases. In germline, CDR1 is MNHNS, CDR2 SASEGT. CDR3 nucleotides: TGTGCCAGCAGTGAAATTGGGGGGGGGCGGGCAGATACGCAGTATTTT. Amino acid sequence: CASSEIGGGRADTQYF.

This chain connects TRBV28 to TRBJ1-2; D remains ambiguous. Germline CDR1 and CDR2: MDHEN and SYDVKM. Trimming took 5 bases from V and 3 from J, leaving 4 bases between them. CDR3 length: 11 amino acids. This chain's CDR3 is CASSQDYGYTF. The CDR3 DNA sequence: TGTGCCAGCAGTCAGGACTATGGCTACACCTTC.

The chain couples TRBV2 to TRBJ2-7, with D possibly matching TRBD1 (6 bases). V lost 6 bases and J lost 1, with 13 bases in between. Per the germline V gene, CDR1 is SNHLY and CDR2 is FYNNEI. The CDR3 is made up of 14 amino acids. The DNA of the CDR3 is TGTGCCAGCAGGCTCGAAGGACAGTCCTACGAGCAGTACTTC. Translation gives CASRLEGQSYEQYF.

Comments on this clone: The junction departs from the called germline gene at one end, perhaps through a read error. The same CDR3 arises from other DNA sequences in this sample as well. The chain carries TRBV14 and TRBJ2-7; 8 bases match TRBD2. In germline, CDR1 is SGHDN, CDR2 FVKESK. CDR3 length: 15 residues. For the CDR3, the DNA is TGTGCCAGCAGCCAATGGGTAGCGGGGTCCCACGAGCAATACTTC. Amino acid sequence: CASSQWVAGSHEQYF.

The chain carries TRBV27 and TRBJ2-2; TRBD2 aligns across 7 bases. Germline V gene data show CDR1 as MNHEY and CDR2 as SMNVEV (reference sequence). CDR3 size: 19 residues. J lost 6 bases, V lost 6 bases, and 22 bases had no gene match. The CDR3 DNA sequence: TGTGCCAGCAGAGACCCATCGCCTCTGGGGGGGACCCAGCCCGGGGAGCTGTTTTTT. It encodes CASRDPSPLGGTQPGELFF.

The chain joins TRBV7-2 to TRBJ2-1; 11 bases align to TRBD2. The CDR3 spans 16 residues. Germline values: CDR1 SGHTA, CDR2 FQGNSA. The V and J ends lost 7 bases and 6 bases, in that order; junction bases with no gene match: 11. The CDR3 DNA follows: TGTGCCAGCACCCTTCAGAGTGGGACTAGCGGCAATGAGCAGTTCTTC. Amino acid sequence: CASTLQSGTSGNEQFF.

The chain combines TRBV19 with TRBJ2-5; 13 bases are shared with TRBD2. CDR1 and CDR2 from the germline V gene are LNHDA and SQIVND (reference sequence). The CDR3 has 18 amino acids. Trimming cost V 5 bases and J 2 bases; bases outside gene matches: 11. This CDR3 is CASSLGTSGALGQETQYF. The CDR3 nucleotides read TGTGCCAGTAGTCTGGGGACTAGCGGGGCCCTAGGGCAAGAGACCCAGTACTTC.

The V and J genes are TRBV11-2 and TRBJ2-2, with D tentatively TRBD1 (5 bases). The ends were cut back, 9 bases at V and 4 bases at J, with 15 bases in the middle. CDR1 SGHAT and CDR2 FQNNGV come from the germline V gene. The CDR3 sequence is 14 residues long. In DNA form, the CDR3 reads TGTGCCAGTAAACCAGGGTGGGCCACCGGGGAGCTGTTTTTT. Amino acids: CASKPGWATGELFF.

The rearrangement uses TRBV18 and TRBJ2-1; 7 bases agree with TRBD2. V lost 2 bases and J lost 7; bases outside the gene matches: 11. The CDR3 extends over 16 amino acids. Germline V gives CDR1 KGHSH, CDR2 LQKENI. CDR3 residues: CASSPNGGGVGNEQFF. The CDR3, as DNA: TGTGCCAGCTCACCAAACGGCGGGGGTGTCGGGAATGAGCAGTTCTTC.

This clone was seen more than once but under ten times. CDR3 in DNA: TGCAGTGCTAGTGAGGGGATTTATGGACTCTATAGCAATCAGCCCCAGCATTTT. Translated: CSASEGIYGLYSNQPQHF. V gene TRBV20-1 combines with J gene TRBJ1-5; perhaps TRBD1 as D (5 bases). The germline gives CDR1 DFQATT, CDR2 SNEGSKA (reference sequence). The CDR3 covers 18 residues. V was trimmed by 3 bases and J by 0 bases, leaving 21 bases between them.

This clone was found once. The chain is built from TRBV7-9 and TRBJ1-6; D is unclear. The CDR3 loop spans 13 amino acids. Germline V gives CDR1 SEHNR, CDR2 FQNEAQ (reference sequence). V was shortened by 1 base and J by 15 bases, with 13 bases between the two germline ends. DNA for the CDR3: TGTGCCAGCAGCTTAGGGGTTGGGAGGATCCTCCACTTT. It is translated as CASSLGVGRILHF.

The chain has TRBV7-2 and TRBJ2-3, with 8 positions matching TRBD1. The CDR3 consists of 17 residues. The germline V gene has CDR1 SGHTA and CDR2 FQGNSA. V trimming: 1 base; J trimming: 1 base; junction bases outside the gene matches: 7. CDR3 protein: CASSLVGRGRGTDTQYF. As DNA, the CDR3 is TGTGCCAGCAGCTTAGTCGGCAGGGGGCGCGGCACAGATACGCAGTATTTT.

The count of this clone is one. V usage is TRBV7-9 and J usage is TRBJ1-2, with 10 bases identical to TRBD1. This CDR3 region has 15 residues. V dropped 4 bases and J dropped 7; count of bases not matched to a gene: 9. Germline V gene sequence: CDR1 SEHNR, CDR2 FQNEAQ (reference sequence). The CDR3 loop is CASSSGTGELGGYTF. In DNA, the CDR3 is TGTGCCAGCAGCTCAGGGACAGGGGAACTGGGTGGCTACACCTTC.

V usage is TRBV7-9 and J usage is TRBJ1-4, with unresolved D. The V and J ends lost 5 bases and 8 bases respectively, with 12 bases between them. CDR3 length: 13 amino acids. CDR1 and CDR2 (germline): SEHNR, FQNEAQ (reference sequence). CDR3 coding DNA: TGTGCCAGCAGCCGGGCCGGGGAGGAAAAACTGTTTTTT. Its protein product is CASSRAGEEKLFF.

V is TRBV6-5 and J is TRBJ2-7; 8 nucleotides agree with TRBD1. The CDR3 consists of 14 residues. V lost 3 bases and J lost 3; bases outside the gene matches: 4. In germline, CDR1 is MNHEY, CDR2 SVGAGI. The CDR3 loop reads CASSYTDRVYEQYF. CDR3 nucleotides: TGTGCCAGCAGTTATACGGACAGGGTCTACGAGCAGTACTTC.

The CDR3 region is CASSLAQGDGYTF. Written as DNA, the CDR3 is TGTGCCAGCAGCTTGGCCCAGGGGGATGGCTACACCTTC. This chain uses TRBV5-4 with TRBJ1-2, with 7 bases fitting TRBD1. CDR1 and CDR2 from the germline V gene are SGHNT and YYREEE (reference sequence). With V trimmed by 0 bases and J by 6 bases, 2 bases remained unmatched. This CDR3 has 13 amino acids. Together with reference TRBV5-4 and TRBJ1-2, the CDR3 gives the full variable domain: ETGVTQSPTHLIKTRGQQVTLRCSSQSGHNTVSWYQQALGQGPQFIFQYYREEENGRGNFPPRFSGLQFPNYSSELNVNALELDDSALYLCASSLAQGDGYTFGSGTRLTVV.

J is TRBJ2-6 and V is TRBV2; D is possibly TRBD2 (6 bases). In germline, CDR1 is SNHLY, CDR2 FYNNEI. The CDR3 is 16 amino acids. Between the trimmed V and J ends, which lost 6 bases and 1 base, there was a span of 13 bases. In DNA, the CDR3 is TGTGCCAGCAGGGCGTGGGGGGATTCTGGGGCCAACGTCCTGACTTTC. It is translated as CASRAWGDSGANVLTF.

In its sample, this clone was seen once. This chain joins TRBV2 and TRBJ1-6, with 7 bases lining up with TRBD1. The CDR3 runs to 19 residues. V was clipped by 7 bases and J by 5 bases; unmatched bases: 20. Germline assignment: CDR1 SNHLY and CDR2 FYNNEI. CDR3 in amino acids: CASTQREGSRQGNNSPLHF. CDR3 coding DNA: TGTGCCAGCACACAGAGAGAGGGGAGCAGACAGGGAAATAATTCACCCCTCCACTTT. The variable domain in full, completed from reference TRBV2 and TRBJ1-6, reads EPEVTQTPSHQVTQMGQEVILRCVPISNHLYFYWYRQILGQKVEFLVSFYNNEISEKSEIFDDQFSVERPDGSNFTLKIRSTKLEDSAMYFCASTQREGSRQGNNSPLHFGNGTRLTVT.

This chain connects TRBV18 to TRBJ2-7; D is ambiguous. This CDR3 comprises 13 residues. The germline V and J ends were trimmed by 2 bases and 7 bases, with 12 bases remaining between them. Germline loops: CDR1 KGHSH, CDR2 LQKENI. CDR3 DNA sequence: TGTGCCAGCTCACCAGTCTCCCCCCGGGAGCAGTACTTC. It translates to CASSPVSPREQYF. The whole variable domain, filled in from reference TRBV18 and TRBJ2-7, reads NAGVMQNPRHLVRRRGQEARLRCSPMKGHSHVYWYRQLPEEGLKFMVYLQKENIIDESGMPKERFSAEFPKEGPSILRIQQVVRGDSAAYFCASSPVSPREQYFGPGTRLTVT.